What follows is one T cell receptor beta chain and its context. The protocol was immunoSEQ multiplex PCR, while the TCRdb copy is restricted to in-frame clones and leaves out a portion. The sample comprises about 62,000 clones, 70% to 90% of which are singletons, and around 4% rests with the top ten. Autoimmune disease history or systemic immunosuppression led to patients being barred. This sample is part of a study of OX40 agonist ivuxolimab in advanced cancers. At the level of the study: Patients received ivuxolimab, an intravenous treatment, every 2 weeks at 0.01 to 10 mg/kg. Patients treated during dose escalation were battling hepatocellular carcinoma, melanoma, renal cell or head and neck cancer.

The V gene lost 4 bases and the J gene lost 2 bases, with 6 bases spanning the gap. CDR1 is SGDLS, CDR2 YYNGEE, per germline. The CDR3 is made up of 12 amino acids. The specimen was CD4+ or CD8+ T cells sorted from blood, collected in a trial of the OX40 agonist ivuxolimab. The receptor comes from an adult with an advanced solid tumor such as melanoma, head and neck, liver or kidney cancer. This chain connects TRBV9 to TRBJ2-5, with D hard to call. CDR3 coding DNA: TGTGCCAGCAGCCCCACTCAAGAGACCCAGTACTTC. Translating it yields CASSPTQETQYF.